Below are 3 T cell receptor beta chains sequenced from a single sample in a study of T cell changes during pregnancy in multiple sclerosis. TCRdb's copy holds only in-frame clones and misses some; the assay was immunoSEQ multiplex PCR. The table lists about 68,000 clones, less than 95% of them singletons, with around 0.86% in the top ten. The specimen was peripheral blood, collected in the second trimester of pregnancy. The source is a female donor with multiple sclerosis, enrolled in a pregnancy study.

This clone was seen only once. This chain connects TRBV29-1 to TRBJ1-1; possibly TRBD1 for D (5 bases). The CDR3 totals 11 residues. Trimming stripped 7 bases from V and 7 bases from J, with 13 bases between. Germline V gives CDR1 SQVTM, CDR2 ANQGSEA. CDR3 bases: TGCAGCGCGGCCAGGGAAGATGAAGCTTTCTTT. It codes for CSAAREDEAFF.

This chain links TRBV6-4 with TRBJ2-1; 11 nucleotides align to TRBD2. The CDR3 covers 15 residues. Losses at the gene ends were 5 bases for V and 10 bases for J; bases not matched to a gene: 10. Germline V CDR1 and CDR2: MRHNA, SNTAGT. CDR3 protein: CASSLASGGFGEQFF. For the CDR3, the DNA is TGTGCCAGCAGTCTCGCTAGCGGGGGGTTCGGGGAGCAGTTCTTC.

The chain joins TRBV14 to TRBJ2-1, with 10 positions matching TRBD2. Trimming at V came to 3 bases and at J to 3 bases, leaving 14 bases not matched to a gene. Germline V lookup: CDR1 SGHDN, CDR2 FVKESK. This CDR3 region has 19 residues. The CDR3 loop reads CASSHIEEPAGGLYNEQFF. CDR3 DNA: TGTGCCAGCAGCCATATCGAGGAACCAGCGGGGGGGCTCTACAATGAGCAGTTCTTC. The full variable domain, its missing parts supplied by reference TRBV14 and TRBJ2-1, is EAGVTQFPSHSVIEKGQTVTLRCDPISGHDNLYWYRRVMGKEIKFLLHFVKESKQDESGMPNNRFLAERTGGTYSTLKVQPAELEDSGVYFCASSHIEEPAGGLYNEQFFGPGTRLTVL.